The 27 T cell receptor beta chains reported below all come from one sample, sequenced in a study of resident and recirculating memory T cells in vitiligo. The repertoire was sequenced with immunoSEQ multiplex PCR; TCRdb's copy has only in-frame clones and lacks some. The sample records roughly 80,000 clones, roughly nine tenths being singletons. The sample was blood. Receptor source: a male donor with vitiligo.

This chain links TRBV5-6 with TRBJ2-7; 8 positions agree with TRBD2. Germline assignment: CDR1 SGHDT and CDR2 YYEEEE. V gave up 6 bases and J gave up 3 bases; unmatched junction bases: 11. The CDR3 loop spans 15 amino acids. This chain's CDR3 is CASTPTSGVHYEQYF. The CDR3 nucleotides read TGTGCCAGCACCCCAACTAGCGGAGTTCACTACGAGCAGTACTTC. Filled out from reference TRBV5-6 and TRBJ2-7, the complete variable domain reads DAGVTQSPTHLIKTRGQQVTLRCSPKSGHDTVSWYQQALGQGPQFIFQYYEEEERQRGNFPDRFSGHQFPNYSSELNVNALLLGDSALYLCASTPTSGVHYEQYFGPGTRLTVT.

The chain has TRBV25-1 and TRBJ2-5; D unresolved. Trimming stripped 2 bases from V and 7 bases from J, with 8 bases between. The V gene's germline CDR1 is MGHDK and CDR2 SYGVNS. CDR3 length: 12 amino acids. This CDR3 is CASSEQVGTQYF. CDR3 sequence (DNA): TGTGCCAGCAGTGAACAGGTGGGGACCCAGTACTTC. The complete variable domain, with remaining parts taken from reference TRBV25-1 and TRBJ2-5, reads EADIYQTPRYLVIGTGKKITLECSQTMGHDKMYWYQQDPGMELHLIHYSYGVNSTEKGDLSSESTVSRIRTEHFPLTLESARPSHTSQYLCASSEQVGTQYFGPGTRLLVL.

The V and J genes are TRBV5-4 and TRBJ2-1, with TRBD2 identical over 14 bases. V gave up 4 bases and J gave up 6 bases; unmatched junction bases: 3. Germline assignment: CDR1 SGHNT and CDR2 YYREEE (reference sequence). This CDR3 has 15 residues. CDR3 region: CASSLGTSGSNEQFF. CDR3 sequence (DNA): TGTGCCAGCAGCCTTGGGACTAGCGGGAGCAATGAGCAGTTCTTC.

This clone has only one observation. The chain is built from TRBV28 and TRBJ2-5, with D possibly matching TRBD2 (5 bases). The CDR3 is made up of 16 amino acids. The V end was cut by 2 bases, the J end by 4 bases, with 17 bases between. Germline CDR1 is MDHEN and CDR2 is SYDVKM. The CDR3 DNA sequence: TGTGCCAGCAGTTTAGGCGGTCCCTTGGGGAGAGAGACCCAGTACTTC. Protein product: CASSLGGPLGRETQYF.

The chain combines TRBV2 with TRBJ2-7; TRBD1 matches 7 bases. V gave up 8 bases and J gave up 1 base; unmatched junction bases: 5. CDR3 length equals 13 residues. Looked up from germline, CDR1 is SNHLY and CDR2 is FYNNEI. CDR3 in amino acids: CASEEGQSYEQYF. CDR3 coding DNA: TGTGCCAGCGAAGAGGGACAGTCCTACGAGCAGTACTTC.

DNA for the CDR3: TGTGCCAGCAGTTTATCAGGGGTCTTTGGCGGGGAGCTGTTTTTT. Amino acid sequence: CASSLSGVFGGELFF. V usage is TRBV28 and J usage is TRBJ2-2; possibly TRBD1 for D (6 bases). This CDR3 has 15 amino acids. With 1 base removed from V and 7 bases from J, the gap between germline ends came to 13 bases. Germline assignment: CDR1 MDHEN and CDR2 SYDVKM.

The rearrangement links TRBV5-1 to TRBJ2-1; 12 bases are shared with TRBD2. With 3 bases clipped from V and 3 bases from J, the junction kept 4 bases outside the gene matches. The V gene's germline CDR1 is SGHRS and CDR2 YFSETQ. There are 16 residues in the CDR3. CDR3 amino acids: CASSYLAGGGYNEQFF. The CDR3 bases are TGCGCCAGCAGCTATCTAGCGGGGGGGGGCTACAATGAGCAGTTCTTC.

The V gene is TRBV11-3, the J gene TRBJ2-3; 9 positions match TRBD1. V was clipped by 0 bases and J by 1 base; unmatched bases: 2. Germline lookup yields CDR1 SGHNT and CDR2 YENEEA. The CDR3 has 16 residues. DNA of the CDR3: TGTGCCAGCAGCTTAGAGGACAGGGGAGGCACAGATACGCAGTATTTT. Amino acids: CASSLEDRGGTDTQYF.

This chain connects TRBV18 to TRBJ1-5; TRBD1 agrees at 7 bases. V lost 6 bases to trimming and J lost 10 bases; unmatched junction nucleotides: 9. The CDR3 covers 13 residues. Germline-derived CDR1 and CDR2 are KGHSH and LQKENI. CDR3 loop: CASSRDSGSPQHF. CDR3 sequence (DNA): TGTGCCAGCTCCCGGGACAGCGGGTCTCCCCAGCATTTT. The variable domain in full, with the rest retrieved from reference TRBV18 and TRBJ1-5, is NAGVMQNPRHLVRRRGQEARLRCSPMKGHSHVYWYRQLPEEGLKFMVYLQKENIIDESGMPKERFSAEFPKEGPSILRIQQVVRGDSAAYFCASSRDSGSPQHFGDGTRLSIL.

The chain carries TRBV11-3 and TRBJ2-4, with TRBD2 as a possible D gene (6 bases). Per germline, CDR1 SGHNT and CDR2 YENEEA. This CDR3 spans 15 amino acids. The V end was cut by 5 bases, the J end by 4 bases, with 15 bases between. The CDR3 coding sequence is TGTGCCAGCAGCCCTCATGTGGGAGGTAAAAACATTCAGTACTTC. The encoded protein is CASSPHVGGKNIQYF.

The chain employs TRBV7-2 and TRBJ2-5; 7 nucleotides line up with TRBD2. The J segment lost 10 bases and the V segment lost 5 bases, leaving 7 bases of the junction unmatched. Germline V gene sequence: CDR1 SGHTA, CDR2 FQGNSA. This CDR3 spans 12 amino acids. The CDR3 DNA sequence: TGTGCCAGCAGCACCTTTTCGGGAGGCCAGTACTTC. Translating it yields CASSTFSGGQYF.

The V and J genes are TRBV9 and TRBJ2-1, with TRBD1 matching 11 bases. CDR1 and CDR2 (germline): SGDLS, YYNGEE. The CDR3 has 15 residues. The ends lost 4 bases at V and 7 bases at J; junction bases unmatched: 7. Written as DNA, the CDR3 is TGTGCCAGCAGCCTCGGGACAGGGGGGGGTAATGAGCAGTTCTTC. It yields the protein CASSLGTGGGNEQFF.

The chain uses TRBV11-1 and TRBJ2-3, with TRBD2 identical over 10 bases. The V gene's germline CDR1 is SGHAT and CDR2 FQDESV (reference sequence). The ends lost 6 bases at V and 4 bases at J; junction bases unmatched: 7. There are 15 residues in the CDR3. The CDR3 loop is CASSTSSGRSDTQYF. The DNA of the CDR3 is TGTGCCAGCAGTACTTCTAGCGGGAGATCAGATACGCAGTATTTT.

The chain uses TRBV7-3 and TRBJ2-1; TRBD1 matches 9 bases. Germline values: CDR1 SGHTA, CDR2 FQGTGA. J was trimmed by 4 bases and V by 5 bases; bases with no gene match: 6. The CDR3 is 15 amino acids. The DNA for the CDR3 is TGTGCCAGCAGCGGGGGGACAGGGCCGTACAATGAGCAGTTCTTC. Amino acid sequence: CASSGGTGPYNEQFF.

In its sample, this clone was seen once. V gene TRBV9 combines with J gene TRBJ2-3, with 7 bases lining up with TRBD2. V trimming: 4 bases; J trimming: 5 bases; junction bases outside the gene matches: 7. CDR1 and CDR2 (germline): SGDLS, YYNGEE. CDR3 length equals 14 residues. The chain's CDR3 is CASSLVGEGDTQYF. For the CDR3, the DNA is TGTGCCAGCAGCTTGGTAGGGGAGGGAGATACGCAGTATTTT.

The DNA for the CDR3 is TGTGCCAGCAGTTCCCCATCAATGAACACTGAAGCTTTCTTT. This codes for CASSSPSMNTEAFF. V usage is TRBV27 and J usage is TRBJ1-1, with unresolved D. Looked up from germline, CDR1 is MNHEY and CDR2 is SMNVEV (reference sequence). CDR3 length: 14 residues. Trimming pared 4 bases from V and 0 bases from J, leaving 9 bases between.

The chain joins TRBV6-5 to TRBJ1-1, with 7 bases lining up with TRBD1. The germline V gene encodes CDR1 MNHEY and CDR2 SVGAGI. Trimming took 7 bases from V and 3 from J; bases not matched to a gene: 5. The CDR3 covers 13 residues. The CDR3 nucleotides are TGTGCCAGCACTAAGGGACAGTACACTGAAGCTTTCTTT. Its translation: CASTKGQYTEAFF.

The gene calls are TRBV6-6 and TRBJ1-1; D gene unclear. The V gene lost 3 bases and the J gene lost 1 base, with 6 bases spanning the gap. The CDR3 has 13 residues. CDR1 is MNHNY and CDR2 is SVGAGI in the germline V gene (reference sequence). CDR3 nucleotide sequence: TGTGCCAGCAGTTATACGGGGAACACTGAAGCTTTCTTT. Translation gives CASSYTGNTEAFF.

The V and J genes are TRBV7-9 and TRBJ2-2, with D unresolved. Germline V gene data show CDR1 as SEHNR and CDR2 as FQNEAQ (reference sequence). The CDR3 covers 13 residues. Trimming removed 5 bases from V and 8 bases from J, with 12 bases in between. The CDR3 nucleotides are TGTGCCAGCAGCCCTAACCGCGTGGGGGAGCTGTTTTTT. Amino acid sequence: CASSPNRVGELFF.

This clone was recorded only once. CDR3 region: CASSSAYRDYEQYF. The DNA of the CDR3 is TGTGCCAGCAGCTCGGCTTACAGGGACTACGAGCAGTACTTC. The chain has TRBV5-4 and TRBJ2-7; D is possibly TRBD1 (6 bases). CDR1 and CDR2 from the germline V gene are SGHNT and YYREEE (reference sequence). This CDR3 has 14 amino acids. Trimming shortened V by 3 bases and J by 3 bases, and 13 bases separated the two germline ends.

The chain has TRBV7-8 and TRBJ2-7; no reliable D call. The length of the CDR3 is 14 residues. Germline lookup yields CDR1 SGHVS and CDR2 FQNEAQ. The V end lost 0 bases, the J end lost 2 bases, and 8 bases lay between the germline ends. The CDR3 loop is CASSLALAAYEQYF. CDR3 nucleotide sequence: TGTGCCAGCAGCTTAGCGCTGGCAGCCTACGAGCAGTACTTC. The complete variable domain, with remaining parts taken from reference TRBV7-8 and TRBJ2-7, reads GAGVSQSPRYKVAKRGQDVALRCDPISGHVSLFWYQQALGQGPEFLTYFQNEAQLDKSGLPSDRFFAERPEGSVSTLKIQRTQQEDSAVYLCASSLALAAYEQYFGPGTRLTVT.

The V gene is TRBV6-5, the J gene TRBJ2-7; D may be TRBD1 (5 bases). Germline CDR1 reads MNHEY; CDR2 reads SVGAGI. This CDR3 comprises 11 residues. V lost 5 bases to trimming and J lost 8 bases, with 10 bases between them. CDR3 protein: CASSQGVQQYF. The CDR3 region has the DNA TGTGCCAGCAGTCAAGGGGTGCAGCAGTACTTC.

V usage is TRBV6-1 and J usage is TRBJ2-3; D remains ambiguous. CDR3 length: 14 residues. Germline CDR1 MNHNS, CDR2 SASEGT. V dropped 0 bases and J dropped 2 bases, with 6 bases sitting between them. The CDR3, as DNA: TGTGCCAGCAGTGAAGCGTCACTCACAGATACGCAGTATTTT. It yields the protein CASSEASLTDTQYF.

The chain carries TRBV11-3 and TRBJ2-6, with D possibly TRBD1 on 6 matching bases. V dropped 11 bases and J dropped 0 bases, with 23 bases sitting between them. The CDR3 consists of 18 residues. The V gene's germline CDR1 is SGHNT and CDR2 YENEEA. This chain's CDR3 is CARTREQGDPSGANVLTF. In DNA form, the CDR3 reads TGTGCCCGCACCCGGGAACAGGGAGACCCCTCTGGGGCCAACGTCCTGACTTTC.

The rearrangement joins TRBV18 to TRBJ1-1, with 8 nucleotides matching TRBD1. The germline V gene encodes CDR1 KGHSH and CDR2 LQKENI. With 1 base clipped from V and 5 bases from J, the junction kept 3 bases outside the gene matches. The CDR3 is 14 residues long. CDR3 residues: CASSPRQGATEAFF. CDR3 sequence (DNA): TGTGCCAGCTCACCACGGCAGGGGGCGACTGAAGCTTTCTTT.

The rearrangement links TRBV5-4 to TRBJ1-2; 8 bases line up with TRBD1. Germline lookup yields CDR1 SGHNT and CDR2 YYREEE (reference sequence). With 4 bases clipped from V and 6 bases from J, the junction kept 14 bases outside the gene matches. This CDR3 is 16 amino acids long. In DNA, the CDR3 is TGTGCCAGCAGCCGGGCCGGGACAGGAGTTTACGATGGCTACACCTTC. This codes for CASSRAGTGVYDGYTF.

The chain's CDR3 is CASSYADRGTDTQYF. The CDR3 DNA is TGTGCCAGCAGTTACGCGGACAGGGGAACAGATACGCAGTATTTT. The chain employs TRBV6-5 and TRBJ2-3, with 9 positions matching TRBD1. Per germline, CDR1 MNHEY and CDR2 SVGAGI. Trimming took 2 bases from V and 3 from J; bases not matched to a gene: 3. The CDR3 contains 15 residues.